The clone carrying this T cell receptor beta chain was picked up many times. This sample was taken from a study of blood T cell repertoires in COVID-19. Overall study: COVID-19 samples from acute and convalescent phases originated in the United States, Italy and Spain.

TCRdb's table, derived via immunoSEQ multiplex PCR, lists solely in-frame clones and lacks some. The table has 540,000 or so clones, about 88% seen once; the top ten hold 7.5% to 9.5%. The length of the CDR3 is 16 residues. In germline, CDR1 is GTSNPN, CDR2 SVGIG (reference sequence). With 5 bases removed from V and 0 bases from J, the gap between germline ends came to 19 bases. Material for sequencing was peripheral blood. This receptor was identified in a woman aged 50 to 60 with COVID-19, enrolled during active disease. V and J are TRBV30 and TRBJ1-1; D remains ambiguous. CDR3 bases: TGTGCCTGGGAATCCACTAGACTCGGCATGAACACTGAAGCTTTCTTT. Protein sequence: CAWESTRLGMNTEAFF.